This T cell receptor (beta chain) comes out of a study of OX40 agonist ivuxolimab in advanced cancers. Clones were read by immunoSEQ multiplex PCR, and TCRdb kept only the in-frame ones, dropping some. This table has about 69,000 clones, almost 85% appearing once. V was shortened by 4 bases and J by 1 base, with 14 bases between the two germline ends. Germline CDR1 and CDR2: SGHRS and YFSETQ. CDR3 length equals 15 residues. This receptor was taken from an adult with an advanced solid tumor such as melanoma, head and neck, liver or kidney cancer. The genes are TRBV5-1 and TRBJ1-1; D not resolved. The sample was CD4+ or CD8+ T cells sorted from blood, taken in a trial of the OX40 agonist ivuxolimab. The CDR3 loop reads CASSPDGRTNTEAFF. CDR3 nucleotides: TGCGCCAGCAGCCCGGACGGTCGAACGAACACTGAAGCTTTCTTT.